The 7 T cell receptor beta chains in this list originate from one sample, sequenced in a study of cytomegalovirus exposure and HLA in healthy donors. A multiplex PCR was run with 60 Vbeta primers and 13 Jbeta primers. Produced via immunoSEQ multiplex PCR; TCRdb's table is partial and in-frame only. The sample lists some 120,000 clones; approximately 9.4% were seen once. The sample taken for sequencing was PBMCs. The receptor source for this set is a man aged 25-45 years in good health and CMV-seronegative.

This clone was observed a few times. The J gene is TRBJ2-5, the V gene TRBV5-4, with 7 bases that match TRBD1. Germline V gives CDR1 SGHNT, CDR2 YYREEE (reference sequence). V lost 0 bases and J lost 7; bases outside the gene matches: 3. The CDR3 runs to 13 residues. CDR3 DNA: TGTGCCAGCAGCTTGGGGCAGGGGGTGACCCAGTACTTC. Protein: CASSLGQGVTQYF.

The table lists this clone with a few counts. The rearrangement joins TRBV7-9 to TRBJ2-3, with D tentatively TRBD1 (6 bases). Germline V gives CDR1 SEHNR, CDR2 FQNEAQ (reference sequence). The CDR3 consists of 13 residues. Trimming removed 4 bases at V and 5 bases at J, with 10 bases between. The DNA of the CDR3 is TGTGCCAGCAGCTCCCCGGACAGAGATACGCAGTATTTT. Residues: CASSSPDRDTQYF. Based on the CDR3 plus reference TRBV7-9 and TRBJ2-3, the full variable domain is DTGVSQNPRHKITKRGQNVTFRCDPISEHNRLYWYRQTLGQGPEFLTYFQNEAQLEKSRLLSDRFSAERPKGSFSTLEIQRTEQGDSAMYLCASSSPDRDTQYFGPGTRLTVL.

The chain links TRBV28 to TRBJ2-1, with 9 bases identical to TRBD1. CDR1 is MDHEN and CDR2 is SYDVKM in the germline V gene. The V segment lost 6 bases and the J segment 3 bases; nucleotides outside the gene matches: 3. The CDR3 has 14 residues. The CDR3 region is CASRGTGLYNEQFF. In DNA form, the CDR3 reads TGTGCCAGCAGAGGGACAGGGCTCTACAATGAGCAGTTCTTC.

This clone was found a few times. The V gene is TRBV19, the J gene TRBJ2-3; no firm D call. The CDR3 totals 14 residues. Germline V gene sequence: CDR1 LNHDA, CDR2 SQIVND (reference sequence). Trimming stripped 3 bases from V and 2 bases from J, with 9 bases between. Here the CDR3 DNA reads TGTGCCAGTAGTATGAGTGGTTTCACAGATACGCAGTATTTT. Its translation is CASSMSGFTDTQYF.

This clone came up a few times. The V and J genes are TRBV11-2 and TRBJ1-1, with D possibly TRBD1 on 5 matching bases. Trimming took off 0 bases at V and 5 bases at J, with 10 bases between the two ends. Germline V gene lookup returns CDR1 SGHAT and CDR2 FQNNGV. This CDR3 has 14 amino acids. The CDR3 nucleotides read TGTGCCAGCAGCTTAGAGCAGGGAGGTACTGAAGCTTTCTTT. Encoded protein: CASSLEQGGTEAFF.

The chain employs TRBV4-3 and TRBJ2-7; 9 bases are shared with TRBD1. V was pared by 0 bases and J by 4 bases, with 7 bases of the junction left unmatched. This CDR3 has 16 residues. The germline V gene encodes CDR1 LGHNA and CDR2 YSLEER. The CDR3 coding sequence is TGCGCCAGCAGCCAAGATTTCACAGGGGGCAAATACGAGCAGTACTTC. This encodes CASSQDFTGGKYEQYF.

V gene TRBV19 combines with J gene TRBJ1-5; D remains ambiguous. The CDR3 loop spans 15 amino acids. Between the trimmed V and J ends, which lost 0 bases and 13 bases, there was a span of 19 bases. Germline V gene data show CDR1 as LNHDA and CDR2 as SQIVND (reference sequence). CDR3 bases: TGTGCCAGTAGTATAGATCATCGGGGAAAGGGTCTACAGCATTTT. This gives the protein CASSIDHRGKGLQHF.